One sample yielded the 18 T cell receptor beta chains listed below, sequenced in a study of T cell repertoires in cytomegalovirus infection. TCRdb called the reads again in MiXCR, with one record for every CDR3 protein. The top ten hold roughly 19% of the sample, which has about 280,000 distinct CDR3 sequences, roughly a fifth seen once. Their antigens are not known. Sequenced here: cultured PBMCs, sampled from culture after CMV antigen stimulation. The receptor source for this set is a human donor in good health (CMV status not recorded). Some clones in this sample may be carry-over from other donors' samples.

V and J are TRBV20-1 and TRBJ2-7, with 10 bases lining up with TRBD2. Trimming took 2 bases from V and 3 from J; bases not matched to a gene: 4. CDR1 and CDR2 from the germline V gene are DFQATT and SNEGSKA (reference sequence). CDR3 size: 14 residues. CDR3 bases: TGCAGTGCTAGACCGGGACTAGCGTACTACGAGCAGTACTTC. Encoded protein: CSARPGLAYYEQYF.

Concerning this clonotype itself: A single base separates this from a much larger clone, so it may be a read error. V is TRBV18 and J is TRBJ1-2, with D uncertain. This CDR3 comprises 12 residues. Germline V gene data show CDR1 as KGHSH and CDR2 as LQKENI. CDR3 region: CVSSPAVGGYTF. The CDR3 DNA follows: TGTGTCAGCTCGCCCGCGGTAGGGGGCTACACCTTC.

This clonotype was seen many times. The V call is TRBV7-3, the J call TRBJ2-6; TRBD2 is a possible D gene (6 bases). Looked up from germline, CDR1 is SGHTA and CDR2 is FQGTGA. The CDR3 covers 17 residues. Trimming cost V 5 bases and J 4 bases, with 18 bases left between them. CDR3 sequence reads: CASSPGAGRGGANVLTF. The CDR3 DNA reads TGTGCCAGCAGCCCTGGGGCCGGGAGAGGCGGGGCCAACGTCCTGACTTTC.

This clonotype was counted many times. V and J are TRBV7-2 and TRBJ2-2; 10 bases are a match to TRBD2. The CDR3 is made up of 17 amino acids. CDR1 is SGHTA, CDR2 FQGNSA, per germline. V lost 4 bases, J lost 4 bases, and 9 bases stayed unmatched. CDR3 sequence: CASSSLAGMVSTGELFF. As DNA, the CDR3 is TGTGCCAGCAGCTCACTAGCGGGAATGGTTAGCACCGGGGAGCTGTTTTTT.

The rearrangement joins TRBV9 to TRBJ2-7; D tentatively reads TRBD1 or TRBD2 (7 bases each). Germline V gives CDR1 SGDLS, CDR2 YYNGEE. V dropped 4 bases and J dropped 2 bases, with 16 bases sitting between them. This CDR3 contains 15 residues. CDR3 residues: CASSPTGRVPYEQYF. In DNA, the CDR3 is TGTGCCAGCAGCCCGACAGGGAGGGTACCCTACGAGCAGTACTTC. Supplemented by reference TRBV9 and TRBJ2-7, the full variable domain reads DSGVTQTPKHLITATGQRVTLRCSPRSGDLSVYWYQQSLDQGLQFLIQYYNGEERAKGNILERFSAQQFPDLHSELNLSSLELGDSALYFCASSPTGRVPYEQYFGPGTRLTVT.

This clonotype was detected ten times or more. The chain recombines TRBV11-2 with TRBJ2-1; 11 bases map to TRBD2. The CDR3 length is 16 residues. V lost 1 base to trimming and J lost 9 bases; unmatched junction nucleotides: 8. The germline V gene encodes CDR1 SGHAT and CDR2 FQNNGV. This CDR3 reads CASSLGSLAGGGEQFF. CDR3 nucleotide sequence: TGTGCCAGCAGCTTAGGGTCTTTAGCGGGAGGGGGTGAGCAGTTCTTC.

This clonotype has a count of ten or more. The V call is TRBV6-1, the J call TRBJ2-5, with 9 bases lining up with TRBD1. The CDR3 extends over 14 amino acids. J gave up 5 bases and V 5 bases, and 6 bases lay outside the gene matches. The germline gives CDR1 MNHNS, CDR2 SASEGT. CDR3 region: CASSYGQGRETQYF. Written as DNA, the CDR3 is TGTGCCAGCAGTTATGGACAGGGGCGGGAGACCCAGTACTTC.

This clonotype was counted at least ten times. The chain combines TRBV12-3 or TRBV12-4 with TRBJ2-7, with D perhaps assigned TRBD1 or TRBD2 (5 bases each). V gave up 1 base and J gave up 1 base, with 8 bases separating them. This CDR3 contains 14 residues. CDR3 in DNA: TGTGCCAGCAGTTTAGGGGACGGATCCTACGAGCAGTACTTC. Its translation is CASSLGDGSYEQYF.

This clonotype was detected a few times. The gene calls are TRBV10-3 and TRBJ2-1; D may be TRBD2 (6 bases). There are 13 residues in the CDR3. Germline V CDR1 and CDR2: ENHRY, SYGVKD. The germline V and J ends were trimmed by 6 bases and 0 bases, with 6 bases remaining between them. CDR3 DNA sequence: TGTGCCATCAGGGGGGGCTCCTACAATGAGCAGTTCTTC. Translated: CAIRGGSYNEQFF.

The chain combines TRBV6-1 with TRBJ1-1; D unresolved. The V gene's germline CDR1 is MNHNS and CDR2 SASEGT. Trimming removed 7 bases at V and 1 base at J, with 10 bases between. CDR3 length equals 13 residues. For the CDR3, the DNA is TGTGCCAGCATGATTTGGGGGAACACTGAAGCTTTCTTT. Its translation: CASMIWGNTEAFF.

The table lists this clonotype with many counts. The chain links TRBV7-3 to TRBJ2-2; possibly TRBD1 for D (7 bases). CDR3 size: 16 residues. Germline V gene data show CDR1 as SGHTA and CDR2 as FQGTGA. Trimming cost V 1 base and J 6 bases, with 15 bases left between them. Here the CDR3 reads CASSLMSGGNAGELFF. The CDR3 region has the DNA TGTGCCAGCAGCTTAATGTCAGGGGGGAATGCCGGGGAGCTGTTTTTT.

V gene TRBV15 combines with J gene TRBJ1-1, with 8 bases aligning to TRBD1. The germline CDR1 and CDR2 sequences are LNHNV and YYDKDF (reference sequence). With V trimmed by 3 bases and J by 4 bases, 7 bases remained unmatched. This CDR3 has 15 residues. In DNA, the CDR3 is TGTGCCACCAGCAGCTATGGACAGGGATTCACTGAAGCTTTCTTT. Translating it yields CATSSYGQGFTEAFF.

In its sample, this clonotype was seen many times. The J gene is TRBJ2-3, the V gene TRBV7-9; tentative D call: TRBD2 (5 bases). In germline, CDR1 is SEHNR, CDR2 FQNEAQ (reference sequence). The CDR3 is 15 residues long. Trimming left V 5 bases short and J 3 bases short, with 15 bases between. The CDR3 DNA reads as TGTGCCAGCAGCCCGGAAGGGAGCACAACAGATACGCAGTATTTT. Translating gives CASSPEGSTTDTQYF.

This clonotype was seen at least ten times. The chain joins TRBV12-3 or TRBV12-4 to TRBJ2-5; 8 bases line up with TRBD1. V shed 8 bases and J 7 bases; nucleotides not matched to a gene: 24. CDR3 length: 18 residues. The CDR3 spells CASCPVGAGGLSGRTQYF. In DNA form, the CDR3 reads TGTGCCAGCTGCCCGGTAGGGGCAGGGGGCCTTTCGGGTAGGACCCAGTACTTC.

V and J are TRBV7-6 and TRBJ1-1, with D tentatively TRBD1 (5 bases). V lost 5 bases, J lost 2 bases, and 9 bases lay in between. This CDR3 spans 13 amino acids. Germline V CDR1 and CDR2: SGHVS, FNYEAQ. In DNA form, the CDR3 reads TGTGCCAGCAGCCAGACAGCCAACACTGAAGCTTTCTTT. Translation: CASSQTANTEAFF.

The chain links TRBV2 to TRBJ2-3; TRBD2 might be the D (6 bases). The CDR3 extends over 15 amino acids. The V and J ends lost 3 bases and 1 base respectively, with 11 bases between them. Germline V gene data show CDR1 as SNHLY and CDR2 as FYNNEI. The CDR3 spells CASSDAGFGTDTQYF. The CDR3 nucleotides read TGTGCCAGCAGTGATGCGGGGTTCGGCACAGATACGCAGTATTTT.

This clonotype was counted a few times. One end of the junction varies from germline; a read error may be responsible. The V call is TRBV7-9, the J call TRBJ2-2; 7 nucleotides match TRBD2. This CDR3 contains 15 residues. Germline V lookup: CDR1 SEHNR, CDR2 FQNEAQ (reference sequence). The DNA of the CDR3 is TGTGCCAGCAGCATAGCAGCGGGAAACACCGGGGAGCTGTTTTTT. Protein sequence: CASSIAAGNTGELFF.

The genes are TRBV11-2 and TRBJ2-3, with D perhaps TRBD2 (5 bases). This CDR3 region has 16 residues. Trimming pared 1 base from V and 4 bases from J, leaving 15 bases between. Per germline, CDR1 SGHAT and CDR2 FQNNGV. CDR3 protein: CASSLGVRGPADTQYF. The CDR3 nucleotides read TGTGCCAGCAGCTTAGGGGTTCGGGGTCCGGCAGATACGCAGTATTTT.